This T cell receptor (beta chain) was recovered during a study of T cell responses to AZD1222 COVID-19 vaccine. This clone was seen only once. Its antigen is still unknown. The method was immunoSEQ multiplex PCR; TCRdb's version includes in-frame clones alone and lacks a portion of them. The sample contains tens of thousands of clones, approximately 90% of which appear only once. The CDR3 is made up of 12 amino acids. Germline assignment: CDR1 GTSNPN and CDR2 SVGIG (reference sequence). The V end was cut by 1 base, the J end by 10 bases, with 13 bases between. General study results and limits: Sampling captured repertoires only after the peak T cell response. Across the whole spike, CD4 TCRs peaked at regions 160-218 and 743-854.

This specimen consisted of peripheral blood, obtained 28 days after the second AZD1222 dose. The clonotype was recovered from an adult who received the AZD1222 COVID-19 vaccine. The chain combines TRBV30 with TRBJ1-2; D uncertain. The CDR3, as DNA: TGTGCCTGGAGTGAGGGTCCCGGTACCTACACCTTC. This sequence encodes CAWSEGPGTYTF.